The rows below give T cell receptor beta chains drawn from one sample of a study of blood T cell repertoires in COVID-19. The repertoire was sequenced with immunoSEQ multiplex PCR; TCRdb's copy has only in-frame clones and lacks some. The sample includes tens of thousands of clones, roughly 86% of them seen just once. Sequenced sample: peripheral blood. These TCRs come from a man aged 55 to 69 with acute or convalescent COVID-19. CDR3s include the opening cysteine and the closing phenylalanine or tryptophan. A D gene is named only where the DNA matches it firmly. A row's size may be missing; if present it is once, few, many or a size class.

>TRBJ2-7|TRBD1|TRBV30|few
CAWTRDSFSEQYF
TGTGCCTGGACCAGGGACAGTTTCTCCGAGCAGTACTTC
>TRBJ1-2|TRBD1|TRBV5-4|-
CASTLPQGADGYTF
TGTGCCAGCACCCTGCCACAGGGGGCAGATGGCTACACCTTC
>TRBJ2-7|-|TRBV25-1|-
CASSDSSGNIYEQYF
TGTGCCAGCAGTGATAGTTCAGGGAATATATACGAGCAGTACTTC
>TRBJ1-2|-|TRBV4-3|-
CASSPSGGKGYGYTF
TGCGCCAGCAGCCCCTCCGGGGGAAAGGGCTATGGCTACACCTTC
>TRBJ2-1|-|TRBV7-9|-
CASSFTQTLNEQFF
TGTGCCAGCAGCTTTACTCAGACTCTCAATGAGCAGTTCTTC
>TRBJ2-7|-|TRBV11-2|once
CASSLVLSYEQYF
TGTGCCAGCAGCTTAGTTTTGAGCTACGAGCAGTACTTC
>TRBJ2-1|-|TRBV7-8|once
CASSTTEINNEQFF
TGTGCCAGCAGCACGACTGAAATCAACAATGAGCAGTTCTTC
>TRBJ1-2|TRBD1|TRBV18|-
CASSPSGQAKGLGGYTF
TGTGCCAGCTCACCCTCCGGACAGGCCAAGGGTCTGGGGGGCTACACCTTC
>TRBJ1-6|TRBD1|TRBV27|-
CASSLGQGGNSPLHF
TGTGCCAGCAGTTTGGGGCAGGGGGGCAATTCACCCCTCCACTTT
>TRBJ2-3|-|TRBV5-1|-
CASSLASPDTQYF
TGCGCCAGCAGCTTGGCCTCTCCAGATACGCAGTATTTT
>TRBJ2-5|TRBD2|TRBV14|-
CASSQPGGGETQYF
TGTGCCAGCAGCCAACCTGGGGGGGGAGAGACCCAGTACTTC